In this sample, the clone carrying this T cell receptor beta chain turned up many times. Its antigen is not known. Amplified TCR beta CDR3 regions derived from RNA transcripts. RT-PCR in the first round (using the HTBI primer set) targeted the TCR CDR3. TCRdb passed the multiplex PCR reads through MiXCR, listing each CDR3 protein once. The table has some 560,000 distinct CDR3 sequences, around 14% seen once. This sample is part of a study of T cells in Graves' hyperthyroidism and ophthalmopathy. Trimming at V came to 6 bases and at J to 7 bases, leaving 8 bases not matched to a gene. The germline V gene encodes CDR1 MDHEN and CDR2 SYDVKM. This CDR3 has 14 residues. Newly diagnosed patients aged 18 to 65 had hyperthyroidism of under 2 months' duration. Researchers barred patients who had uncontrolled infection, other autoimmune disease, pregnancy or lactation. Study conclusions and caveats: Most clonotypes that expanded in the thyroid above 0.001 also showed up in blood. A model built on 13 V-J features separated ophthalmopathy from stable hyperthyroidism.

The receptor was derived from a woman aged 25 to 39 with Graves' hyperthyroidism. V is TRBV28 and J is TRBJ1-1; 10 positions match TRBD1. Sample: blood. In DNA, the CDR3 is TGTGCCAGCAGCCGGGGACAGGGGAGAGGTGAAGCTTTCTTT. As protein: CASSRGQGRGEAFF.